This TCR beta chain emerged from a study of beta chain features in type 1 diabetes. Study-level information: Patients shared similar age, gender and cell yields with healthy donors. All samples yielded about 100 million examined sorted cells.

The investigators reverse transcribed all of the isolated RNA, so they sequenced expressed TCRB transcripts. Approximately 4 million reads on average were seen across naive, central memory and regulatory T cell samples. Data came from immunoSEQ multiplex PCR; TCRdb stores just in-frame clones and leaves some out. The sample lists under 500,000 clones, approximately 30% occurring once. Germline V CDR1 and CDR2: SGDLS, YYNGEE. CDR3 size: 13 residues. Trimming removed 3 bases from V and 6 bases from J; junction bases left unmatched: 5. General study findings and limits: Shorter templates might be favored by PCR, and equally so in patients and in controls.

This clone was counted only a few times. Its target is not known. This rearrangement joins TRBV9 to TRBJ1-2; 7 bases are shared with TRBD1. This receptor was obtained from a man aged 18 to 35 in good health. Material: naive CD4+ T cells from blood. Here the CDR3 DNA reads TGTGCCAGCAGCGCACAAACAGGGGATGGCTACACCTTC. Protein product: CASSAQTGDGYTF.